Listed below are T cell receptor beta chains from one sample, sequenced in a study of cytomegalovirus exposure and HLA in healthy donors. Assay used: immunoSEQ multiplex PCR; TCRdb lists only in-frame clones, some missing. This repertoire shows some 110,000 clones, roughly four fifths found once; its top ten account for 15% to 20%. Material for sequencing was PBMCs. These receptors originate from a man aged 50 to 60 in good health and CMV-seropositive. Each CDR3 is given with its conserved first and last residue. D genes are given only for firm matches. The size entry is marked missing in some rows and otherwise reads once, few, many or a size class.

V gene: TRBV18; clone size: .; J gene: TRBJ2-1; D gene: TRBD2; CDR3 protein: CASSPLGLAGEGEQFF; CDR3 DNA: TGTGCCAGCTCACCCCTGGGACTAGCGGGAGAGGGTGAGCAGTTCTTC
V gene: TRBV6-6; clone size: .; J gene: TRBJ1-2; D gene: .; CDR3 protein: CASSLVEDGYTF; CDR3 DNA: TGTGCCAGCAGTTTAGTTGAGGATGGCTACACCTTC
V gene: TRBV2; clone size: .; J gene: TRBJ2-1; D gene: TRBD1; CDR3 protein: CASSLQGATYNEQFF; CDR3 DNA: TGTGCCAGCAGCTTACAGGGGGCTACCTACAATGAGCAGTTCTTC
V gene: TRBV5-6; clone size: .; J gene: TRBJ2-5; D gene: .; CDR3 protein: CASSLLDRIQETQYF; CDR3 DNA: TGTGCCAGCAGCCTCCTGGACAGAATCCAAGAGACCCAGTACTTC
V gene: TRBV28; clone size: .; J gene: TRBJ1-1; D gene: .; CDR3 protein: CASSQTVKVEAFF; CDR3 DNA: TGTGCCAGCAGTCAGACAGTAAAGGTTGAAGCTTTCTTT
V gene: TRBV4-1; clone size: few; J gene: TRBJ2-1; D gene: TRBD2; CDR3 protein: CASSHPQAGGGNEQFF; CDR3 DNA: TGCGCCAGCAGCCACCCCCAGGCGGGAGGGGGAAATGAGCAGTTCTTC
V gene: TRBV6-1; clone size: .; J gene: TRBJ1-3; D gene: .; CDR3 protein: CASSEGQAGNTIYF; CDR3 DNA: TGTGCCAGCAGTGAAGGGCAGGCTGGAAACACCATATATTTT
V gene: TRBV6-6; clone size: .; J gene: TRBJ2-5; D gene: .; CDR3 protein: CASRPQKETQYF; CDR3 DNA: TGTGCCAGCAGACCACAGAAAGAGACCCAGTACTTC
V gene: TRBV5-6; clone size: .; J gene: TRBJ1-2; D gene: .; CDR3 protein: CASRDGTSNYGYTF; CDR3 DNA: TGTGCCTCACGAGATGGGACATCTAACTATGGCTACACCTTC
V gene: TRBV9; clone size: few; J gene: TRBJ1-1; D gene: .; CDR3 protein: CASSVVGYDTEAFF; CDR3 DNA: TGTGCCAGCAGCGTAGTAGGTTACGACACCGAAGCTTTCTTT
V gene: TRBV21-1; clone size: .; J gene: TRBJ1-2; D gene: .; CDR3 protein: CASSKRPGQGTYGYTF; CDR3 DNA: TGTGCCAGCAGCAAGCGACCGGGACAGGGGACCTATGGCTACACCTTC
V gene: TRBV5-5; clone size: .; J gene: TRBJ2-7; D gene: .; CDR3 protein: CASSLAGADSLEQYF; CDR3 DNA: TGTGCCAGCAGCTTGGCTGGGGCAGACTCCTTGGAGCAGTACTTC
V gene: TRBV5-1; clone size: .; J gene: TRBJ2-7; D gene: .; CDR3 protein: CASSLGRGSYEQYF; CDR3 DNA: TGCGCCAGCAGCTTGGGACGGGGTTCCTACGAGCAGTACTTC
V gene: TRBV12-5; clone size: .; J gene: TRBJ2-2; D gene: TRBD2; CDR3 protein: CASGLVGGALRGGHPGELFF; CDR3 DNA: TGTGCTAGTGGTTTAGTGGGGGGAGCCCTGCGGGGGGGCCATCCCGGGGAGCTGTTTTTT
V gene: TRBV10-3; clone size: .; J gene: TRBJ1-1; D gene: .; CDR3 protein: CAIRGVMNTEAFF; CDR3 DNA: TGTGCCATCAGAGGGGTTATGAACACTGAAGCTTTCTTT
V gene: TRBV7-9; clone size: .; J gene: TRBJ2-2; D gene: .; CDR3 protein: CASSLGRFGRGPGELFF; CDR3 DNA: TGTGCCAGCAGCTTAGGCAGATTCGGCAGGGGACCCGGGGAGCTGTTTTTT